The following is a T cell receptor beta chain sequence with its context. Its antigen is as yet unknown. This specimen belongs to a study of cytomegalovirus exposure and HLA in healthy donors. General study points: In a later analysis, an Asian-associated ancestry cluster reportedly showed fewer N-insertions than the roughly 700-donor mean.

Germline-derived CDR1 and CDR2 are MNHEY and SVGAGI. The CDR3 length is 13 residues. The V end lost 8 bases, the J end lost 5 bases, and 12 bases lay between the germline ends. PCR primers comprised 60 Vbeta and 13 Jbeta primers. Method: immunoSEQ multiplex PCR; TCRdb's copy keeps in-frame clones and lacks some. The repertoire holds about 140,000 clones, with roughly three quarters as singletons. The source material was PBMCs. The origin of this receptor is a male donor in good health and CMV-seronegative. The chain is built from TRBV6-5 and TRBJ1-4; D call uncertain. The CDR3 region has the DNA TGTGCCAGCCGCATAGTTTCCAATGAAAAACTGTTTTTT. Translated: CASRIVSNEKLFF.